This TCR beta chain derives from a study of blood T cell repertoires in COVID-19. The table came from immunoSEQ multiplex PCR; TCRdb's copy has only in-frame clones and leaves some out. The sample shows roughly 160,000 clones, about four fifths of them seen only once. The ends were cut back, 6 bases at V and 3 bases at J, with 17 bases in the middle. This CDR3 has 15 amino acids. Germline values: CDR1 SGHDN, CDR2 FVKESK. This sequence was found in a woman older than 75 with active or convalescent COVID-19. The sequencing sample was made of peripheral blood. The chain carries TRBV14 and TRBJ1-1, with D uncertain. CDR3 in DNA: TGTGCCAGCAGTCCCCTGGGGAGTGGAGACACTGAAGCTTTCTTT. Translated: CASSPLGSGDTEAFF.